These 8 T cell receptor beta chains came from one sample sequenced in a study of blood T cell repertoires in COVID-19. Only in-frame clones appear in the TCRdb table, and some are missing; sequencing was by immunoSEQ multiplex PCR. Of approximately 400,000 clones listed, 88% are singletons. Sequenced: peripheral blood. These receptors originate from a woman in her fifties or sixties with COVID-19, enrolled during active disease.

The DNA of the CDR3 is TGTGCCAGCAGCGCACAGGGGTCCAGCACAGATACGCAGTATTTT. Amino acids: CASSAQGSSTDTQYF. The J gene is TRBJ2-3, the V gene TRBV9, with 7 bases lining up with TRBD1. The CDR3 sequence is 15 residues long. Per germline, CDR1 SGDLS and CDR2 YYNGEE. J lost 0 bases, V lost 3 bases, and 4 bases had no gene match.

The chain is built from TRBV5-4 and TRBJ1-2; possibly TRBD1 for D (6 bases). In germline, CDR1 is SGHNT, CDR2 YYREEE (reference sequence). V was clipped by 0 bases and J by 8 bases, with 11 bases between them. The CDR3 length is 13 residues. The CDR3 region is CASSLEGGPGYTF. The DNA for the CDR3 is TGTGCCAGCAGCTTGGAGGGGGGGCCGGGCTACACCTTC. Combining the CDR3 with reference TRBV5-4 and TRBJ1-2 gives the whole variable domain ETGVTQSPTHLIKTRGQQVTLRCSSQSGHNTVSWYQQALGQGPQFIFQYYREEENGRGNFPPRFSGLQFPNYSSELNVNALELDDSALYLCASSLEGGPGYTFGSGTRLTVV.

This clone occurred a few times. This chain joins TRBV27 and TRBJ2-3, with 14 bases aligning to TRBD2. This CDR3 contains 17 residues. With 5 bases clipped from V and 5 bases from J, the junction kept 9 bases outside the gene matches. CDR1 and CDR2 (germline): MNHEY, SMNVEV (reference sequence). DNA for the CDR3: TGTGCCAGCAGTAGAAGACTAGCGGGGGGGCGTCTAGATACGCAGTATTTT. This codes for CASSRRLAGGRLDTQYF.

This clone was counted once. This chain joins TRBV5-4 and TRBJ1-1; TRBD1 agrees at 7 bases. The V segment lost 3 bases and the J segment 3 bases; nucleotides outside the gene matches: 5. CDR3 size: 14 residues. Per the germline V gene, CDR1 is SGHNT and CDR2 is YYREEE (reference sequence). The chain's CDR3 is CASSYNTGDTEAFF. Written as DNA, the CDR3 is TGTGCCAGCAGCTACAATACAGGGGACACTGAAGCTTTCTTT.

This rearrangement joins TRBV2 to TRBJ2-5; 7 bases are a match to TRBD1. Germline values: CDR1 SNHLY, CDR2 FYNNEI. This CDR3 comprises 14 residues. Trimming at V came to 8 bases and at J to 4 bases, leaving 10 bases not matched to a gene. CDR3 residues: CASGHRGAPETQYF. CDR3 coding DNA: TGTGCCAGCGGCCACAGGGGCGCCCCAGAGACCCAGTACTTC.

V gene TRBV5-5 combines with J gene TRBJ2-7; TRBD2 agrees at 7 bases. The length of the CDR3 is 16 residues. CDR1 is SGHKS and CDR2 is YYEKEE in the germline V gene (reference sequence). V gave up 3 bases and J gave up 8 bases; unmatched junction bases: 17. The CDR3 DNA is TGTGCCAGCAGCTCCTCCGGCGGGGGTGACCTACGAAAGCAGTACTTC. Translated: CASSSSGGGDLRKQYF.

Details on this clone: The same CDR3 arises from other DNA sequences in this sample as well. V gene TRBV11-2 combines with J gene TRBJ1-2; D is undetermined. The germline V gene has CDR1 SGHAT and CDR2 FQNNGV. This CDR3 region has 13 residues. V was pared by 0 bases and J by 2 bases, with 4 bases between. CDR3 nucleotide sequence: TGTGCCAGCAGCTTAGATCGGAACTATGGCTACACCTTC. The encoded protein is CASSLDRNYGYTF.

The CDR3 DNA reads as TGTGCCAGCAACTCGAGACAGAGTAGCACAGATACGCAGTATTTT. Its protein product is CASNSRQSSTDTQYF. The chain carries TRBV9 and TRBJ2-3; tentative D call: TRBD1 (5 bases). Germline V gene lookup returns CDR1 SGDLS and CDR2 YYNGEE. The V end was cut by 6 bases, the J end by 0 bases, with 14 bases between. The CDR3 contains 15 residues.